This entry lists 5 T cell receptor beta chains sequenced from one sample in a study of molecular identifiers for immune sequencing clone quantification. Each CDR3 protein is one row after TCRdb ran MiXCR on the PCR reads. The sample has over 300,000 distinct CDR3 sequences; 24% are singletons. The material sequenced was naive CD8+ T cells from blood, with Jurkat cell RNA spiked in. The subset denotes: FACS-sorted CD8+CD4-CCR7+CD45RA+ naive T cells. The receptors derive from a human donor in good health. Some libraries in this study had Jurkat cell RNA spiked in.

The chain couples TRBV7-9 to TRBJ2-5, with TRBD1 as a possible D gene (6 bases). The length of the CDR3 is 14 residues. V was shortened by 5 bases and J by 1 base, with 11 bases between the two germline ends. CDR1 is SEHNR, CDR2 FQNEAQ, per germline (reference sequence). The CDR3 nucleotides are TGTGCCAGCAGCCCGGACAGCTTCCAAGAGACCCAGTACTTC. Its protein is CASSPDSFQETQYF.

This clonotype was seen a handful of times. This chain connects TRBV11-2 to TRBJ2-5; tentative D call: TRBD2 (6 bases). V was cut by 2 bases and J by 2 bases, with 9 bases left in between. The CDR3 has 14 residues. Germline values: CDR1 SGHAT, CDR2 FQNNGV. The DNA for the CDR3 is TGTGCCAGCAGCTTATGGACTAAACAAGAGACCCAGTACTTC. Its translation is CASSLWTKQETQYF.

Notes on this clonotype: A much larger clone differs by one base, so this may be a read error. The chain uses TRBV29-1 and TRBJ2-7; TRBD2 matches at 8 bases. This CDR3 contains 13 residues. Germline V CDR1 and CDR2: SQVTM, ANQGSEA. CDR3 DNA: TGCAGCGTTTACGGGGGGGATTCCTACGCGCAGTACTTC. The encoded protein is CSVYGGDSYAQYF.

This clonotype was seen only a few times. The J gene is TRBJ2-7, the V gene TRBV4-3; D is possibly TRBD1 (7 bases). The germline V and J ends were trimmed by 3 bases and 4 bases, with 16 bases remaining between them. Germline lookup yields CDR1 LGHNA and CDR2 YSLEER. The CDR3 contains 15 residues. Written as DNA, the CDR3 is TGCGCCAGCAGCCACAGAGGAGGGGGCGGTTACGAGCAGTACTTC. Its translation: CASSHRGGGGYEQYF.

Ten or more counts support this clonotype. The chain recombines TRBV28 with TRBJ1-1; D might be TRBD1 (6 bases). From germline, CDR1 is MDHEN and CDR2 SYDVKM. V lost 1 base and J 1 base, leaving 13 bases between the germline ends. This CDR3 comprises 16 residues. CDR3 in amino acids: CASSLYPTGSNTEAFF. CDR3 sequence (DNA): TGTGCCAGCAGTTTATACCCGACAGGCTCGAACACTGAAGCTTTCTTT. Full variable domain (rest looked up from reference TRBV28 and TRBJ1-1): DVKVTQSSRYLVKRTGEKVFLECVQDMDHENMFWYRQDPGLGLRLIYFSYDVKMKEKGDIPEGYSVSREKKERFSLILESASTNQTSMYLCASSLYPTGSNTEAFFGQGTRLTVV.